The 21 T cell receptor beta chains in this list originate from one sample, sequenced in a study of blood T cell repertoires in COVID-19. TCRdb's table, derived via immunoSEQ multiplex PCR, lists solely in-frame clones and lacks some. The repertoire includes roughly 250,000 clones, about 89% of them detected once, and around 0.84% sits in the top ten. Source material: peripheral blood. Receptor source: a man aged 25 to 40 with acute or convalescent COVID-19.

Only one count was recorded for this clone. V is TRBV20-1 and J is TRBJ2-3; 12 positions agree with TRBD2. J lost 6 bases, V lost 3 bases, and 10 bases had no gene match. This CDR3 contains 16 residues. Germline V gene sequence: CDR1 DFQATT, CDR2 SNEGSKA (reference sequence). The CDR3 nucleotides read TGCAGTGCTAGTAGGCTAGCGGGGGGGCGGGACGATACGCAGTATTTT. Encoded protein: CSASRLAGGRDDTQYF.

This clone appeared a single time. The chain uses TRBV5-1 and TRBJ1-5; D not resolved. The germline CDR1 and CDR2 sequences are SGHRS and YFSETQ. The CDR3 spans 14 residues. V was clipped by 0 bases and J by 4 bases, with 8 bases between them. This chain's CDR3 is CASSLGAENQPQHF. The CDR3 DNA reads TGCGCCAGCAGCTTGGGGGCAGAAAATCAGCCCCAGCATTTT.

This rearrangement joins TRBV14 to TRBJ2-5; 13 bases map to TRBD2. After removal of 1 base from V and 4 bases from J, the junction contained 6 bases not matched to a gene. The CDR3 is 17 amino acids. Germline CDR1 and CDR2: SGHDN and FVKESK. The CDR3 nucleotides are TGTGCCAGCAGCCAAGGACCGGGACTAGCGGGAACAGAGACCCAGTACTTC. Translation: CASSQGPGLAGTETQYF. Looking up the rest from reference TRBV14 and TRBJ2-5 gives the full variable domain: EAGVTQFPSHSVIEKGQTVTLRCDPISGHDNLYWYRRVMGKEIKFLLHFVKESKQDESGMPNNRFLAERTGGTYSTLKVQPAELEDSGVYFCASSQGPGLAGTETQYFGPGTRLLVL.

The chain uses TRBV19 and TRBJ1-2; D not certain. V lost 5 bases and J 2 bases, leaving 15 bases between the germline ends. The CDR3 runs 15 residues. CDR1 is LNHDA, CDR2 SQIVND, per germline (reference sequence). CDR3: CASSPISTANYGYTF. CDR3 bases: TGTGCCAGTAGTCCAATTTCTACAGCAAACTATGGCTACACCTTC.

The chain joins TRBV6-2 or TRBV6-3 to TRBJ2-3; TRBD2 aligns across 9 bases. The germline CDR1 and CDR2 sequences are MNHEY and SVGEGT. The trim removed 2 bases at V and 0 bases at J, leaving 9 bases unmatched. This CDR3 comprises 18 residues. The CDR3 coding sequence is TGTGCCAGCAGTTACAGGCCGGGACTAGCAACTAGCACAGATACGCAGTATTTT. Its protein is CASSYRPGLATSTDTQYF.

J is TRBJ1-1 and V is TRBV19; D is unclear. Germline V gives CDR1 LNHDA, CDR2 SQIVND (reference sequence). The CDR3 length is 14 residues. Trimming left V 6 bases short and J 3 bases short, with 14 bases between. DNA for the CDR3: TGTGCCAGTAGCCCTATTCGGGTGGACACTGAAGCTTTCTTT. Translated: CASSPIRVDTEAFF.

This clone was picked up one time. The gene calls are TRBV18 and TRBJ2-7, with TRBD2 matching 11 bases. In germline, CDR1 is KGHSH, CDR2 LQKENI. The CDR3 sequence is 18 residues long. The ends lost 6 bases at V and 3 bases at J; junction bases unmatched: 16. The DNA of the CDR3 is TGTGCCAGCTCCGGACGGATACTAACTAGCGGGAGCCGCTACGAGCAGTACTTC. It translates to CASSGRILTSGSRYEQYF.

The chain uses TRBV13 and TRBJ1-2; 7 bases agree with TRBD1. Germline V gene lookup returns CDR1 PRHDT and CDR2 FYEKMQ (reference sequence). CDR3 length equals 10 residues. The ends lost 9 bases at V and 8 bases at J; junction bases unmatched: 3. CDR3 sequence: CARTGPGYTF. CDR3 DNA: TGTGCCAGGACAGGGCCGGGCTACACCTTC. The full variable domain, rest sourced from reference TRBV13 and TRBJ1-2, is AAGVIQSPRHLIKEKRETATLKCYPIPRHDTVYWYQQGPGQDPQFLISFYEKMQSDKGSIPDRFSAQQFSDYHSELNMSSLELGDSALYFCARTGPGYTFGSGTRLTVV.

The chain carries TRBV2 and TRBJ2-7; D is perhaps TRBD2 (5 bases). V shed 4 bases and J shed 5 bases, with 18 bases lying between them. Germline lookup yields CDR1 SNHLY and CDR2 FYNNEI. The CDR3 consists of 15 residues. The CDR3 spells CASSGRGQVSHEQYF. CDR3 in DNA: TGTGCCAGCAGTGGAAGAGGGCAGGTGTCCCACGAGCAGTACTTC.

The chain links TRBV28 to TRBJ1-4; maybe TRBD1 (6 bases). There are 15 residues in the CDR3. Deletions cut 5 bases from V and 3 bases from J, with 13 bases between. Germline V CDR1 and CDR2: MDHEN, SYDVKM. In DNA form, the CDR3 reads TGTGCCAGCAGTAAGGGGGGGAAGTCTAATGAAAAACTGTTTTTT. It is translated as CASSKGGKSNEKLFF.

The gene calls are TRBV4-1 and TRBJ1-1; D is possibly TRBD1 (5 bases). V was clipped by 0 bases and J by 4 bases, with 15 bases between them. Germline assignment: CDR1 MGHRA and CDR2 YSYEKL. The CDR3 covers 16 residues. CDR3 sequence reads: CASSQDQVTRATEAFF. The CDR3 bases are TGCGCCAGCAGCCAAGATCAAGTAACCAGGGCCACTGAAGCTTTCTTT.

This CDR3 reads CAWRPWDRDNSPLHF. CDR3 DNA: TGTGCCTGGAGGCCCTGGGACAGAGATAATTCACCCCTCCACTTT. The chain carries TRBV30 and TRBJ1-6; TRBD1 matches 7 bases. J lost 5 bases, V lost 3 bases, and 7 bases had no gene match. Germline V gives CDR1 GTSNPN, CDR2 SVGIG (reference sequence). The CDR3 totals 15 residues.

The chain links TRBV2 to TRBJ2-7; 7 bases match TRBD1. This CDR3 has 13 amino acids. With 7 bases clipped from V and 3 bases from J, the junction kept 6 bases outside the gene matches. CDR1 and CDR2 (germline): SNHLY, FYNNEI. The CDR3 DNA follows: TGTGCCAGCACCTCGACAGGGAACTACGAGCAGTACTTC. Translated: CASTSTGNYEQYF. Looking up the rest from reference TRBV2 and TRBJ2-7 gives the full variable domain: EPEVTQTPSHQVTQMGQEVILRCVPISNHLYFYWYRQILGQKVEFLVSFYNNEISEKSEIFDDQFSVERPDGSNFTLKIRSTKLEDSAMYFCASTSTGNYEQYFGPGTRLTVT.

This clone was picked up one time. The rearrangement links TRBV7-8 to TRBJ1-3, with TRBD1 as a possible D gene (6 bases). Deletions cut 2 bases from V and 0 bases from J, with 17 bases between. CDR1 SGHVS and CDR2 FQNEAQ come from the germline V gene. CDR3 size: 18 residues. Here the CDR3 reads CASSLYGGGTRSGNTIYF. In nucleotides, the CDR3 is TGTGCCAGCAGCTTATATGGGGGCGGAACCCGCTCTGGAAACACCATATATTTT.

The chain couples TRBV11-2 to TRBJ2-7; D possibly corresponds to TRBD2 (6 bases). The CDR3 consists of 15 residues. Germline assignment: CDR1 SGHAT and CDR2 FQNNGV. V dropped 7 bases and J dropped 9 bases, with 25 bases sitting between them. CDR3: CASTREVADVLGQYF. The CDR3 DNA reads as TGTGCCAGCACCCGGGAAGTAGCGGATGTACTCGGGCAGTACTTC.

The rearrangement uses TRBV5-5 and TRBJ2-5; D may be TRBD1 (5 bases). The CDR3 covers 15 residues. CDR1 SGHKS and CDR2 YYEKEE come from the germline V gene (reference sequence). Trimming pared 0 bases from V and 2 bases from J, leaving 11 bases between. CDR3 protein: CASSLAWTTQETQYF. In nucleotides, the CDR3 is TGTGCCAGCAGCTTGGCGTGGACAACACAAGAGACCCAGTACTTC. Complete variable domain (other parts from reference TRBV5-5 and TRBJ2-5): DAGVTQSPTHLIKTRGQQVTLRCSPISGHKSVSWYQQVLGQGPQFIFQYYEKEERGRGNFPDRFSARQFPNYSSELNVNALLLGDSALYLCASSLAWTTQETQYFGPGTRLLVL.

This clone was counted only a few times. The V gene is TRBV18, the J gene TRBJ1-1; D not certain. Looked up from germline, CDR1 is KGHSH and CDR2 is LQKENI. V lost 2 bases and J lost 3, with 4 bases in between. This CDR3 is built from 12 residues. The CDR3 nucleotides are TGTGCCAGCTCACCAGCGTACACTGAAGCTTTCTTT. Its protein is CASSPAYTEAFF.

The V call is TRBV5-6, the J call TRBJ1-1; a weak D match, TRBD1 (6 bases). The CDR3 extends over 13 amino acids. V lost 5 bases to trimming and J lost 12 bases, with 20 bases between them. Germline-derived CDR1 and CDR2 are SGHDT and YYEEEE. The DNA for the CDR3 is TGTGCCAGCAGACGACCCGGGACACCCGAAACTTTCTTT. Translation gives CASRRPGTPETFF. Full variable domain (missing parts from reference TRBV5-6 and TRBJ1-1): DAGVTQSPTHLIKTRGQQVTLRCSPKSGHDTVSWYQQALGQGPQFIFQYYEEEERQRGNFPDRFSGHQFPNYSSELNVNALLLGDSALYLCASRRPGTPETFFGQGTRLTVV.

At least ten counts were recorded for this clone. The gene calls are TRBV11-3 and TRBJ2-2; a possible D gene is TRBD1 (6 bases). Trimming shortened V by 3 bases and J by 6 bases, and 8 bases separated the two germline ends. CDR3 length: 13 residues. Per the germline V gene, CDR1 is SGHNT and CDR2 is YENEEA. CDR3 DNA sequence: TGTGCCAGCAGCTTCGAGGGGGCCGGGGAGCTGTTTTTT. Its protein is CASSFEGAGELFF.

The sample holds a few counts of this clone. This chain joins TRBV7-3 and TRBJ2-7; TRBD2 is a possible D gene (5 bases). The CDR3 consists of 13 residues. V was trimmed by 0 bases and J by 5 bases, leaving 8 bases between them. CDR1 is SGHTA and CDR2 is FQGTGA in the germline V gene. Here the CDR3 DNA reads TGTGCCAGCAGCTTAACCCGCGGGCACGAGCAGTACTTC. It is translated as CASSLTRGHEQYF.

V is TRBV18 and J is TRBJ2-7, with a weak D call TRBD1 (5 bases). CDR1 is KGHSH and CDR2 is LQKENI in the germline V gene. The CDR3 totals 15 residues. Trimming cost V 0 bases and J 2 bases, with 11 bases left between them. The CDR3 is CASSPPHGQPYEQYF. The CDR3 DNA follows: TGTGCCAGCTCACCACCCCACGGACAACCCTACGAGCAGTACTTC.